The text below deals with one T cell receptor (beta chain). The antigen it binds to is not known. No much larger clone exists at a distance of one base, and base qualities are not known. Sequences SGHAT (CDR1) and FQNNGV (CDR2) are obtained from the germline V gene. The CDR3 spans 14 residues, from the cysteine through the phenylalanine. The kept DNA is CDR3 alone, 42 bases in frame from the first base. Cut back by 6 bases and 1 base, the V and J ends lie 12 bases apart. Collaborating institutions collected whole blood in K2EDTA tubes following their own protocols. Collaborator samples were shipped for TCRbeta analysis as frozen whole blood, isolated PBMCs, or DNA extracted from either sample type. This record comes from a study of blood T cell repertoires in COVID-19 (dated by TCRdb to about 2020). Regarding the study in general: The collaborator samples originated in the United States, Italy and Spain and spanned the acute and convalescent phases of COVID-19. The samples were drawn from two sources: the first 160 participants of the ongoing ImmuneRACE study, and about 1,300 subjects contributed by 6 global collaborators. Where available, HLA class I and class II types were obtained from metadata supplied by the sample provider rather than from assay-based typing. A de-identified subject ID, COVID-19 status, age in years and sex were almost always included in the sample metadata. The repertoires were released in a freely available public database meant as a resource for research on the immune response to SARS-CoV-2. The prospective study material was composed of cDNA or gDNA derived from T cells, B-cell-depleted T cells, or PBMCs. Subjects who had been exposed to COVID-19, were actively infected with it, or had recovered from it provided the deeply sampled blood TCRbeta repertoires that made up the dataset.

TCRbeta CDR3 regions were amplified from genomic DNA by means of the immunoSEQ Assay, a bias-controlled multiplex PCR. In the original analysis: The number of nucleated cells in each sample was estimated from the amplification of reference gene primers within the assay. Sequence reads were collapsed and filtered to measure the absolute abundance of every unique TCRbeta CDR3 rearrangement. For each sample, productive Simpson clonality was calculated by taking the square root of Simpson's diversity index across productive rearrangements. TCRdb stores this immuneACCESS table with in-frame sequences only. Part of the clones is absent; in the studies checked, under half of the shortfall reflects unresolved V genes, and no reason is known for the rest. Clone size and the V and J calls come from that table; the DNA yielded D and trimming. The sample table shows some 230,000 clones, and about 80% are seen once. The ten largest clonotypes hold roughly 7.4% of the sample.

What the study reported, not specific to this receptor: The amount of clinical and demographic metadata varied by source and participant and was provided uncurated.

The source material was peripheral blood. Recombination connected TRBV11-2 to TRBJ1-1, with the D segment identity uncertain. This receptor was obtained from a woman aged 45-65 years with acute or convalescent COVID-19. The DNA sequence is TGTGCCAGCAGACCTCACTGGGCGAACACTGAAGCTTTCTTT. Protein translation: CASRPHWANTEAFF.